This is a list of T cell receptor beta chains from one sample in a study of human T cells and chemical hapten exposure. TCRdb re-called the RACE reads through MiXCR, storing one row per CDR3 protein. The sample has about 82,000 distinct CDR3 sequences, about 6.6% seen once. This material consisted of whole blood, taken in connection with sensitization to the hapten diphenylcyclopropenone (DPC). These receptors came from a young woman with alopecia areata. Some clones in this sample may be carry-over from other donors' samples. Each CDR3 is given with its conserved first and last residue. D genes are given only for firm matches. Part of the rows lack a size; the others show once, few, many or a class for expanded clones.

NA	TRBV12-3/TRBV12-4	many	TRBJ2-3	CASSPDGGSTDTQYF	TGTGCCAGCAGCCCAGACGGGGGAAGCACAGATACGCAGTATTTT
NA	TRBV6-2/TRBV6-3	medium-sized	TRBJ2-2	CASSYTNTGELFF	TGTGCCAGCAGTTACACGAACACCGGGGAGCTGTTTTTT
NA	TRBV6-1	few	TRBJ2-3	CASSAPQFWRRSTDTQYF	TGTGCCAGCAGTGCCCCCCAATTCTGGCGTAGAAGCACAGATACGCAGTATTTT
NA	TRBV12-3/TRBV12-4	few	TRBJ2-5	CASSSVETQYF	TGTGCCAGCTCGTCGGTGGAGACCCAGTACTTC
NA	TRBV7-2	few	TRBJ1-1	CASSFLLGNTEAFF	TGTGCCAGCAGCTTTCTACTAGGGAACACTGAAGCTTTCTTT
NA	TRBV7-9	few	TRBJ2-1	CASSLFVLRAGSYNEQFF	TGTGCCAGCAGCTTATTTGTCCTCAGGGCGGGCTCCTACAATGAGCAGTTCTTC
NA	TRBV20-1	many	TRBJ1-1	CSARKRGADTEAFF	TGCAGTGCTCGGAAAAGGGGGGCAGACACTGAAGCTTTCTTT
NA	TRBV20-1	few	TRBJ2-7	CSASFGGPSYEQYF	TGCAGTGCTAGTTTCGGGGGGCCGTCCTACGAGCAGTACTTC
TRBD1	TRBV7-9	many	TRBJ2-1	CASSLRQGDEQFF	TGTGCCAGCAGCTTAAGACAGGGGGATGAGCAGTTCTTC
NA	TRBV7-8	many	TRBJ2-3	CASIPKGFLSPLNF	TGTGCCAGCATCCCTAAGGGTTTTCTAAGCCCATTGAACTTT
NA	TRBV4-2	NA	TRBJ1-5	CASSQEDRSNQPQHF	TGTGCCAGCAGCCAAGAAGACAGAAGCAATCAGCCCCAGCATTTT
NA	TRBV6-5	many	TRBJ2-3	CASSYSRGSGTDTQYF	TGTGCCAGCAGTTACTCAAGGGGGTCTGGCACAGATACGCAGTATTTT